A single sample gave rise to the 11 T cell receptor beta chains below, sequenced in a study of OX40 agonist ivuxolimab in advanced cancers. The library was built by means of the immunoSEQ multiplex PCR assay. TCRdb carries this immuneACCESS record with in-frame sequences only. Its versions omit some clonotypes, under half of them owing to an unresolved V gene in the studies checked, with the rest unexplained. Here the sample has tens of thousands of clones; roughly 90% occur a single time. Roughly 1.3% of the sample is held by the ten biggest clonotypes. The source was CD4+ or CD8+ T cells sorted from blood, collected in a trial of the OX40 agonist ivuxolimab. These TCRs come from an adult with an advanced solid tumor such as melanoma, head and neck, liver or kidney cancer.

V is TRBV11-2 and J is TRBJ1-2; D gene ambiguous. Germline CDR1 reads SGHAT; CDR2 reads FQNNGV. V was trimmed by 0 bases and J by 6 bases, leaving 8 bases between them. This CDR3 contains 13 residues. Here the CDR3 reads CASSLEDGNGYTF. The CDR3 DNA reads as TGTGCCAGCAGCTTAGAGGACGGAAATGGCTACACCTTC.

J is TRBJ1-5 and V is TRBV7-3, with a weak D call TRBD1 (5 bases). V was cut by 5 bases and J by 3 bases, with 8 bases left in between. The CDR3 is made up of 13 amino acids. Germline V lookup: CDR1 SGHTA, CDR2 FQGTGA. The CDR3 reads CASSLGPNQPQHF. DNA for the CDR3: TGTGCCAGCAGCCTGGGACCCAATCAGCCCCAGCATTTT. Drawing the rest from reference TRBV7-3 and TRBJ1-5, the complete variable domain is GAGVSQTPSNKVTEKGKYVELRCDPISGHTALYWYRQSLGQGPEFLIYFQGTGAADDSGLPNDRFFAVRPEGSVSTLKIQRTERGDSAVYLCASSLGPNQPQHFGDGTRLSIL.

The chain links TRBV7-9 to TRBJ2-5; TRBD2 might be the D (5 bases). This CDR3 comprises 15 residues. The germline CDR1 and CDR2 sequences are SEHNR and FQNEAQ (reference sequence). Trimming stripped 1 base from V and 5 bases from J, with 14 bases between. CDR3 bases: TGTGCCAGCAGCTTAGGAGGGTCCGCCGGGGAGACCCAGTACTTC. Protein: CASSLGGSAGETQYF.

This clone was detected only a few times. The CDR3 sequence is CASRSGTVMNTEAFF. The CDR3 nucleotides are TGTGCCAGCAGGTCCGGGACGGTGATGAACACTGAAGCTTTCTTT. This chain links TRBV28 with TRBJ1-1; a weak D match, TRBD1 (5 bases). CDR1 MDHEN and CDR2 SYDVKM come from the germline V gene. CDR3 size: 15 residues. Trimming left V 6 bases short and J 0 bases short, with 14 bases between.

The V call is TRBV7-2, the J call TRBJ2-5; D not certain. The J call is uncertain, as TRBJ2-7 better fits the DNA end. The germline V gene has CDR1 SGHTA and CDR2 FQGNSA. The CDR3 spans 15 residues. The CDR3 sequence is CASSPPKALSYEQYF. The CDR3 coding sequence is TGTGCCAGCAGCCCCCCAAAGGCTCTCTCCTACGAGCAGTACTTC.

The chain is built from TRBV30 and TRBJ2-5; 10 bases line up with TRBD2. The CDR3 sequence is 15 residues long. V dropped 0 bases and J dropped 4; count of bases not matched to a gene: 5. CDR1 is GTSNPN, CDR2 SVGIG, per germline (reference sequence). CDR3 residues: CAWSVRGLASETQYF. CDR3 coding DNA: TGTGCCTGGAGTGTAAGGGGACTAGCGTCAGAGACCCAGTACTTC.

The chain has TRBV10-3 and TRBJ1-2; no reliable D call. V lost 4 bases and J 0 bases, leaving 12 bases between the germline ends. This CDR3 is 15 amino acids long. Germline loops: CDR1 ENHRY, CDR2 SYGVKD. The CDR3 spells CAISGLIQSNYGYTF. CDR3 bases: TGTGCCATCAGTGGACTGATCCAATCTAACTATGGCTACACCTTC.

The CDR3 protein is CASSELTGGPYNEQFF. CDR3 in DNA: TGTGCCAGCAGTGAACTCACGGGAGGCCCCTACAATGAGCAGTTCTTC. The J gene is TRBJ2-1, the V gene TRBV6-1; 7 nucleotides match TRBD2. V shed 2 bases and J 2 bases; nucleotides not matched to a gene: 6. The CDR3 consists of 16 residues. Germline CDR1 MNHNS, CDR2 SASEGT.

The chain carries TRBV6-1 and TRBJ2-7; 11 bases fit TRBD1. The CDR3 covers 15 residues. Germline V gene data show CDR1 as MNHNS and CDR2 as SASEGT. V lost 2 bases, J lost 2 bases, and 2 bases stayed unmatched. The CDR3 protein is CASSEMDRGPYEQYF. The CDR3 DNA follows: TGTGCCAGCAGTGAAATGGACAGGGGGCCCTACGAGCAGTACTTC.

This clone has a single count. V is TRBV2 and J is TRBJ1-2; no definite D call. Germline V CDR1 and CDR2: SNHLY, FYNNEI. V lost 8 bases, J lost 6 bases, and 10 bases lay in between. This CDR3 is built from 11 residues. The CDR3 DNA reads TGTGCCAGCGAGGCGTACGATGGCTACACCTTC. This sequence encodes CASEAYDGYTF. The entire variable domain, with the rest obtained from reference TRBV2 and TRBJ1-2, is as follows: EPEVTQTPSHQVTQMGQEVILRCVPISNHLYFYWYRQILGQKVEFLVSFYNNEISEKSEIFDDQFSVERPDGSNFTLKIRSTKLEDSAMYFCASEAYDGYTFGSGTRLTVV.

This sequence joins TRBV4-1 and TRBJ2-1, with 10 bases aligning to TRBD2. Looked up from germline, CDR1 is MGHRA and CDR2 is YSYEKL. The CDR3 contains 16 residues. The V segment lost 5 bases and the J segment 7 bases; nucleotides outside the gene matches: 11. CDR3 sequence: CASSTPGTSVGNEQFF. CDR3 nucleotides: TGCGCCAGCAGCACACCCGGGACTAGCGTGGGGAATGAGCAGTTCTTC.